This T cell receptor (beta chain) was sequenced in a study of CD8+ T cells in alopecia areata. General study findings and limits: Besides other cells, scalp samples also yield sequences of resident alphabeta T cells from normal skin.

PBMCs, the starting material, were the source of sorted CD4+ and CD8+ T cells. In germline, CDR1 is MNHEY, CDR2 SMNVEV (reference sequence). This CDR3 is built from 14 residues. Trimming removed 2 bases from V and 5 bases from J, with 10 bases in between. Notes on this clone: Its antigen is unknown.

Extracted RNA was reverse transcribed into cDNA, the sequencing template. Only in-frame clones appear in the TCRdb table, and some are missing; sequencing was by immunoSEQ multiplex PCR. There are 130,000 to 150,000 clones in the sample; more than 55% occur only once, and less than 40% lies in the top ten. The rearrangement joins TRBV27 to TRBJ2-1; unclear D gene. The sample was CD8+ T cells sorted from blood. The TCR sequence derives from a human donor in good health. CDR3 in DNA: TGTGCCAGCAGTTTACTAGGAAGGGACAATGAGCAGTTCTTC. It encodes CASSLLGRDNEQFF.